A selection of T cell receptor beta chains follows, all from one sample in a study of CD8 T cells in Susac syndrome. TCRdb re-called the immunoSEQ multiplex PCR reads through MiXCR, storing one row per CDR3 protein. This sample yields some 150,000 distinct CDR3 sequences, of which 85% to 95% are seen a single time; 0.15% to 0.2% belongs to the top ten. Sequenced: CD4+ T cells from PBMCs. The receptors derive from a human donor with Susac syndrome. Both conserved end residues are part of each CDR3. A D gene is named only where the DNA matches it firmly. Only part of the rows carry a size: once, few, many, or a class if the clone is expanded.

clone_size d_call j_call v_call cdr3_nt cdr3_aa
. . TRBJ1-1 TRBV3-1 TGTGCCAGCAGCCTACAGGGAGAGCGGGAAGCTTTCTTT CASSLQGEREAFF
. . TRBJ2-7 TRBV7-3 TGTGCCAGCAGCTTAATACAGGGTGAATCCTACGAGCAGTACTTC CASSLIQGESYEQYF
. . TRBJ2-2 TRBV5-1 TGCGCCAGCAGCTTGGTGACTACCACCGGGGAGCTGTTTTTT CASSLVTTTGELFF
. . TRBJ2-3 TRBV6-1 TGTGCCAGCAGGAACCCAGACAGACCGGCGCAGTATTTT CASRNPDRPAQYF
. . TRBJ1-4 TRBV25-1 TGTGCCAGCAGGAGAGGGGATAGGGTAGGCGAAAAACTGTTTTTT CASRRGDRVGEKLFF
few TRBD1 TRBJ2-6 TRBV9 TGTGCCAGCAGCCCAAAGGGGGCTTCCTCTGGGGCCAACGTCCTGACTTTC CASSPKGASSGANVLTF
. TRBD2 TRBJ2-7 TRBV20-1 TGCAGTGCTAACCCTCCTCTAGCGGGGAACTACGAGCAGTACTTC CSANPPLAGNYEQYF
. TRBD2 TRBJ2-5 TRBV7-2 TGTGCCAGCAGCCCCGGGGGGGCCGTTGAGACCCAGTACTTC CASSPGGAVETQYF
. . TRBJ2-1 TRBV15 TGTGCCACCCTCCTAGGGGATAAGCAGTTCTTC CATLLGDKQFF
. . TRBJ2-2 TRBV5-1 TGCGCCAGCAGCTTGGGACATAACACCGGGGAGCTGTTTTTT CASSLGHNTGELFF
. . TRBJ2-2 TRBV9 TGTGCCAGCAGCCGGGACGGGAACACCGGGGAGCTGTTTTTT CASSRDGNTGELFF
. . TRBJ1-5 TRBV20-1 TGCAGTGCTAGAGATCAAGAACAGGTCGTGGGGTCCCAGCATTTT CSARDQEQVVGSQHF
. . TRBJ1-6 TRBV29-1 TGCAGCGTTGCAAACAGCTATAATTCACCCCTCCACTTT CSVANSYNSPLHF
. . TRBJ2-7 TRBV12-3/TRBV12-4 TGTGCCAGCAGCCAAACAGGGTCTGGGTCCGAGCAGTACTTC CASSQTGSGSEQYF
. . TRBJ1-1 TRBV9 TGTGCCAGCAGCGTAGTAGGAGGGGTTGATGAAGCTTTCTTT CASSVVGGVDEAFF
. . TRBJ1-2 TRBV5-6 TGTGCCAGCAGCTTGGCAGGGCTCCAGCGGGTGGGTGGCTACACCTTC CASSLAGLQRVGGYTF
once . TRBJ2-1 TRBV4-2 TGTGCCAGCAGCCATCAAGCCAATGAGCAGTTCTTC CASSHQANEQFF
. . TRBJ2-1 TRBV12-3/TRBV12-4 TGTGCCAGCAGTTTAGGACAGAGAAACAATGAGCAGTTCTTC CASSLGQRNNEQFF
. TRBD1 TRBJ1-6 TRBV12-3/TRBV12-4 TGTGCCAGCACCTTAGGGGGCGCGAATTCACCCCTCCACTTT CASTLGGANSPLHF
. . TRBJ2-5 TRBV14 TGTGCCAGCAGCCAAGCAATAGGGGGGCCAGAGACCCAGTACTTC CASSQAIGGPETQYF
. . TRBJ1-2 TRBV12-3/TRBV12-4 TGTGCCAGCAGGCCACAGGGACTCTATGGCTACACCTTC CASRPQGLYGYTF
few . TRBJ2-7 TRBV3-1 TGTGCCAGCAGCCAAGTCGACGAGCAGTACTTC CASSQVDEQYF
. TRBD2 TRBJ2-5 TRBV15 TGTGCCACCAGCAGGGGGGAGGGCGCAGAGACCCAGTACTTC CATSRGEGAETQYF
. . TRBJ1-1 TRBV20-1 TGCAGTGCTTCAGGGGACACTGAAGCTTTCTTT CSASGDTEAFF
. . TRBJ2-7 TRBV6-2/TRBV6-3 TGTGCCAGCAGAGGGCTGGCAGGATCCTACGAGCAGTACTTC CASRGLAGSYEQYF
once TRBD2 TRBJ2-7 TRBV3-1 TGTGCCAGCAGCCGGGAATCTACGACTAGCGGGGGCGAGCAGTACTTC CASSRESTTSGGEQYF
. TRBD1 TRBJ1-5 TRBV2 TGTGCCAGCAGTGGGGTTCCGGGACAGTTATATCAGCCCCAGCATTTT CASSGVPGQLYQPQHF
. . TRBJ1-6 TRBV7-2 TGTGCCAGCAGCTGGGGGGAGTCACCCCTCCACTTT CASSWGESPLHF
. TRBD1 TRBJ1-1 TRBV20-1 TGCAGTGCTAGAGCCCCAGACAGGGACACTGAAGCTTTCTTT CSARAPDRDTEAFF
once . TRBJ2-6 TRBV7-9 TGTGCCAGCAGCCTTGCTGGGTCGGGCGTCCTGACTTTC CASSLAGSGVLTF
once TRBD1 TRBJ2-1 TRBV3-1 TGTGCCAGCAGACCGGACAGGGCTTACAATGAGCAGTTCTTC CASRPDRAYNEQFF
. . TRBJ2-1 TRBV12-3/TRBV12-4 TGTGCCAGCAGTTTGCAGGGGTCCCGCAATGAGCAGTTCTTC CASSLQGSRNEQFF
. . TRBJ1-5 TRBV7-9 TGTGCCAGCGGGGACTCGCCTACACCTCAGCCCCAGCATTTT CASGDSPTPQPQHF
once . TRBJ2-7 TRBV24-1 TGTGCCACCAGTGATTTGAAACGAGACGAGCAGTACTTC CATSDLKRDEQYF
. TRBD1 TRBJ1-3 TRBV12-3/TRBV12-4 TGTGCCAGCAGGCGAAGATTACAGGGGAAAACTGGAAACACCATATATTTT CASRRRLQGKTGNTIYF
. . TRBJ2-2 TRBV9 TGTGCCAGCAGCTCAAGTACCGGACCTAACACCGGGGAGCTGTTTTTT CASSSSTGPNTGELFF
. . TRBJ2-3 TRBV2 TGTGCCAGCACGGCTAGCACAGATACGCAGTATTTT CASTASTDTQYF
. . TRBJ2-7 TRBV25-1 TGTGCCAGCAGTGTTCCGGTTGGGGGAGAATACGAGCAGTACTTC CASSVPVGGEYEQYF
. . TRBJ2-1 TRBV12-3/TRBV12-4 TGTGCCAGCAGTTTAGTGGAGACTTGGCAGTTCTTC CASSLVETWQFF
. . TRBJ2-3 TRBV12-3/TRBV12-4 TGTGCCAGCTCCCTGGGATACAGTGATACGCAGTATTTT CASSLGYSDTQYF
. . TRBJ2-7 TRBV20-1 TGCAGTGCTAGAGGTCACGGCAACTACGAGCAGTACTTC CSARGHGNYEQYF
. . TRBJ1-2 TRBV29-1 TGCAGCGTTGAGAGCGGGTCGTATGGCTACACCTTC CSVESGSYGYTF
few . TRBJ2-3 TRBV29-1 TGCAGCGTTGGTAGTGGCACAGATACGCAGTATTTT CSVGSGTDTQYF
. . TRBJ2-1 TRBV23-1 TGCGCCAGCAGTCCCCAAGAGGTTTGGGGGAGAAATACAATGAGCAGTTGGTACAATGAGCAGTTCTTC CASSPQEVWGRNTMSSWYNEQFF
. TRBD1 TRBJ1-2 TRBV4-3 TGCGCCAGCAGCCTGATACAGGGGCATGGCTACACCTTC CASSLIQGHGYTF
. . TRBJ2-1 TRBV5-1 TGCGCCAGCAGTCAGACTCTCCGCTCCTACAATGAGCAGTTCTTC CASSQTLRSYNEQFF
. . TRBJ1-5 TRBV25-1 TGTGCCAGCAGTGGGGCCGTCGAGGATTATAGCAATCAGCCCCAGCATTTT CASSGAVEDYSNQPQHF